Following are 26 T cell receptor beta chains from one sample sequenced in a study of Graves' ophthalmopathy and Graves' hyperthyroidism. RNA transcripts were the template, and TCR beta CDR3 regions were amplified from them. Investigators did first-round RT-PCR with HTBI primers, then second-round multiplex PCR. Each CDR3 protein is one row after TCRdb ran MiXCR on the multiplex PCR reads. The data hold around 400,000 distinct CDR3 sequences, with around 21% observed a single time. Sequencing input: peripheral blood. These receptors came from a woman between 18 and 30 years old with stable Graves' hyperthyroidism.

The rearrangement links TRBV20-1 to TRBJ2-7; 9 bases are a match to TRBD1. The CDR3 spans 15 residues. Looked up from germline, CDR1 is DFQATT and CDR2 is SNEGSKA (reference sequence). J was trimmed by 5 bases and V by 4 bases; bases with no gene match: 12. In DNA, the CDR3 is TGCAGTGCTAAAGACCCGGGACAGGGATCCCACGAGCAGTACTTC. Its translation is CSAKDPGQGSHEQYF.

There are many counts of this clonotype. This rearrangement joins TRBV12-3 or TRBV12-4 to TRBJ2-4; TRBD2 agrees at 8 bases. Trimming cost V 4 bases and J 0 bases; bases outside gene matches: 2. CDR3 length equals 15 residues. The CDR3 DNA reads TGTGCCAGCAGTTCCAGCGGGGGAGCCAAAAACATTCAGTACTTC. It encodes CASSSSGGAKNIQYF.

This clonotype was recorded at least ten times. The chain couples TRBV27 to TRBJ2-2; D unclear. The V gene's germline CDR1 is MNHEY and CDR2 SMNVEV (reference sequence). V dropped 6 bases and J dropped 6 bases, with 20 bases sitting between them. The CDR3 covers 16 residues. This CDR3 reads CASSPIFTRWAGELFF. The DNA of the CDR3 is TGTGCCAGCAGCCCCATCTTTACCCGGTGGGCCGGGGAGCTGTTTTTT.

This clonotype was detected ten times or more. The gene calls are TRBV12-3 or TRBV12-4 and TRBJ1-2, with 7 bases identical to TRBD1. The CDR3 spans 13 residues. Unmatched junction bases numbered 4, after V lost 5 bases and J lost 4 bases. The DNA of the CDR3 is TGTGCCAGCAGTCCAGGGGGTTTCTATGGCTACACCTTC. Amino acid sequence: CASSPGGFYGYTF.

This clonotype has a count of ten or more. CDR3 nucleotides: TGTGCCAGCAGTCCCGGGACTAGCGGGAGATTAGACGAGCAGTACTTC. Amino acid sequence: CASSPGTSGRLDEQYF. The chain is built from TRBV28 and TRBJ2-7, with 14 bases fitting TRBD2. Germline CDR1 is MDHEN and CDR2 is SYDVKM. The CDR3 loop spans 16 amino acids. Trimming took 5 bases from V and 5 from J; bases not matched to a gene: 8.

This clonotype has at least ten counts. The chain links TRBV5-1 to TRBJ1-2; 9 bases match TRBD1. V lost 3 bases and J lost 4; bases outside the gene matches: 4. CDR3 length: 14 residues. Per germline, CDR1 SGHRS and CDR2 YFSETQ. Here the CDR3 reads CASSYTTGGYGYTF. DNA for the CDR3: TGCGCCAGCAGCTATACGACAGGGGGCTATGGCTACACCTTC. The full variable domain, in which reference TRBV5-1 and TRBJ1-2 provide the parts outside the CDR3, is KAGVTQTPRYLIKTRGQQVTLSCSPISGHRSVSWYQQTPGQGLQFLFEYFSETQRNKGNFPGRFSGRQFSNSRSEMNVSTLELGDSALYLCASSYTTGGYGYTFGSGTRLTVV.

The chain combines TRBV30 with TRBJ1-1; weak D call: TRBD1 (5 bases). Trimming removed 1 base at V and 5 bases at J, with 11 bases between. The CDR3 loop spans 13 amino acids. Germline lookup yields CDR1 GTSNPN and CDR2 SVGIG (reference sequence). The DNA of the CDR3 is TGTGCCTGGAGTGCGCCGGGGCGGACTGAAGCTTTCTTT. Its protein is CAWSAPGRTEAFF. The full variable domain, rest sourced from reference TRBV30 and TRBJ1-1, is SQTIHQWPATLVQPVGSPLSLECTVEGTSNPNLYWYRQAAGRGLQLLFYSVGIGQISSEVPQNLSASRPQDRQFILSSKKLLLSDSGFYLCAWSAPGRTEAFFGQGTRLTVV.

There are many counts of this clonotype. CDR3 residues: CAIRQGLQETQYF. CDR3 coding DNA: TGTGCCATCCGACAGGGACTCCAAGAGACCCAGTACTTC. This chain uses TRBV10-3 with TRBJ2-5, with TRBD1 as a possible D gene (7 bases). The CDR3 totals 13 residues. V lost 8 bases and J 1 base, leaving 11 bases between the germline ends. CDR1 ENHRY and CDR2 SYGVKD come from the germline V gene.

This clonotype was counted ten times or more. The chain carries TRBV13 and TRBJ2-7; D might be TRBD2 (5 bases). Looked up from germline, CDR1 is PRHDT and CDR2 is FYEKMQ (reference sequence). V lost 0 bases and J 5 bases, leaving 11 bases between the germline ends. The CDR3 is 14 amino acids. The CDR3 DNA follows: TGTGCCAGCAGCTTAGGGGGCGCCGGGAACGAGCAGTACTTC. Protein: CASSLGGAGNEQYF.

This clonotype appeared a few times. The chain couples TRBV4-2 to TRBJ1-2; no firm D call. The V end lost 0 bases, the J end lost 4 bases, and 9 bases lay between the germline ends. CDR1 is LGHNA and CDR2 is YNFKEQ in the germline V gene. The CDR3 is 14 residues long. Here the CDR3 reads CASSQDQRGYGYTF. The CDR3 DNA follows: TGTGCCAGCAGCCAAGATCAGCGAGGCTATGGCTACACCTTC.

This clonotype was recorded at least ten times. The chain combines TRBV6-5 with TRBJ1-3; tentative D call: TRBD1 (5 bases). CDR1 is MNHEY and CDR2 is SVGAGI in the germline V gene. CDR3 length equals 16 residues. Deletions cut 2 bases from V and 0 bases from J, with 11 bases between. CDR3: CASSYEPRGSGNTIYF. The CDR3 DNA follows: TGTGCCAGCAGTTACGAGCCTAGGGGCTCTGGAAACACCATATATTTT.

This clonotype was counted ten times or more. V and J are TRBV29-1 and TRBJ1-1; perhaps TRBD1 as D (6 bases). V was cut by 8 bases and J by 7 bases, with 20 bases left in between. Germline V gene sequence: CDR1 SQVTM, CDR2 ANQGSEA. There are 13 residues in the CDR3. CDR3 sequence: CSPERTAPGEAFF. CDR3 nucleotides: TGCAGCCCTGAACGGACAGCTCCGGGTGAAGCTTTCTTT.

This clonotype has just a few counts. A read error is possible here, since a much larger clone lies one base away. The rearrangement links TRBV24-1 to TRBJ2-7; D is possibly TRBD2 (6 bases). This CDR3 is 13 amino acids long. Per germline, CDR1 KGHDR and CDR2 SFDVKD. The CDR3 protein is CAASPSETYEQYF. DNA for the CDR3: TGTGCCGCCAGCCCTAGCGAAACCTACGAGCAGTACTTC.

To note about this clonotype: Given a much more abundant clone one base away, this may be a read error. CDR3 coding DNA: TGTGCCAGCTCACCAAATGCTGGCGAGACCCAGAACTTC. Translated, it gives CASSPNAGETQNF. V gene TRBV18 combines with J gene TRBJ2-5; no definite D call. Per germline, CDR1 KGHSH and CDR2 LQKENI. The CDR3 totals 13 residues.

This clonotype was counted at least ten times. The genes are TRBV15 and TRBJ1-2, with D possibly being TRBD1 (6 bases). The V gene lost 0 bases and the J gene lost 8 bases, with 16 bases spanning the gap. The CDR3 extends over 15 amino acids. From germline, CDR1 is LNHNV and CDR2 YYDKDF (reference sequence). For the CDR3, the DNA is TGTGCCACCAGCAGAGAGATTCAGGGGAGGAAAGGCTACACCTTC. Protein: CATSREIQGRKGYTF.

This clonotype was observed at least ten times. The chain couples TRBV9 to TRBJ2-7; 11 nucleotides agree with TRBD2. V lost 1 base and J lost 5; bases outside the gene matches: 5. Germline CDR1 SGDLS, CDR2 YYNGEE. This CDR3 is 15 amino acids long. CDR3 amino acids: CASSVWASGGNEQYF. In nucleotides, the CDR3 is TGTGCCAGCAGCGTATGGGCTAGCGGGGGGAACGAGCAGTACTTC.

This clonotype was detected ten times or more. J is TRBJ2-2 and V is TRBV28; 8 nucleotides agree with TRBD1. The CDR3 has 18 amino acids. Germline loops: CDR1 MDHEN, CDR2 SYDVKM. J was trimmed by 4 bases and V by 6 bases; bases with no gene match: 16. This CDR3 reads CASSHSTTRTGSTGELFF. CDR3 in DNA: TGTGCCAGCAGCCACTCAACAACACGGACAGGGAGCACCGGGGAGCTGTTTTTT. Full variable domain (outside the CDR3, taken from reference TRBV28 and TRBJ2-2): DVKVTQSSRYLVKRTGEKVFLECVQDMDHENMFWYRQDPGLGLRLIYFSYDVKMKEKGDIPEGYSVSREKKERFSLILESASTNQTSMYLCASSHSTTRTGSTGELFFGEGSRLTVL.

This chain uses TRBV18 with TRBJ2-7, with 7 bases lining up with TRBD2. J gave up 7 bases and V 0 bases, and 3 bases lay outside the gene matches. This CDR3 comprises 13 residues. The germline gives CDR1 KGHSH, CDR2 LQKENI. CDR3 DNA: TGTGCCAGCTCACCACCTGAGGGAGGGGAGCAGTACTTC. Translating gives CASSPPEGGEQYF.

The CDR3 region is CASSFVILAGGYEQYF. Here the CDR3 DNA reads TGTGCCAGCAGCTTTGTTATACTAGCGGGAGGGTACGAGCAGTACTTC. This chain links TRBV11-2 with TRBJ2-7; TRBD2 agrees at 13 bases. CDR3 length equals 16 residues. The V and J ends lost 3 bases and 4 bases, in that order; junction bases with no gene match: 6. Germline lookup yields CDR1 SGHAT and CDR2 FQNNGV.

This clonotype came up a few times. The chain employs TRBV5-1 and TRBJ2-7, with D perhaps given as TRBD1 or TRBD2 (6 bases each). Germline lookup yields CDR1 SGHRS and CDR2 YFSETQ. The ends were cut back, 4 bases at V and 6 bases at J, with 17 bases in the middle. The CDR3 is 14 amino acids. The CDR3 reads CASSRGQRGTEQYF. DNA for the CDR3: TGCGCCAGCAGCCGGGGACAACGGGGGACCGAGCAGTACTTC. Full variable domain (rest looked up from reference TRBV5-1 and TRBJ2-7): KAGVTQTPRYLIKTRGQQVTLSCSPISGHRSVSWYQQTPGQGLQFLFEYFSETQRNKGNFPGRFSGRQFSNSRSEMNVSTLELGDSALYLCASSRGQRGTEQYFGPGTRLTVT.

As to this clonotype: Relative to the germline gene, one junction end is altered; a read error may explain this. DNA of the CDR3: TGTGCCAGCAGCCAAGGCCCCAGGGAGGTCACCGGGGAGCTGTGGTTT. It yields the protein CASSQGPREVTGELWF. V gene TRBV4-2 combines with J gene TRBJ2-2; a possible D gene is TRBD2 (6 bases). The CDR3 is 16 residues long. Germline CDR1 LGHNA, CDR2 YNFKEQ.

The table lists this clonotype with many counts. The chain combines TRBV27 with TRBJ2-7, with D maybe TRBD1 (6 bases). Germline V gene lookup returns CDR1 MNHEY and CDR2 SMNVEV (reference sequence). Trimming left V 4 bases short and J 6 bases short, with 13 bases between. This CDR3 is built from 13 residues. CDR3 region: CASSSTGWGEQYF. The CDR3 coding sequence is TGTGCCAGCAGTTCCACAGGGTGGGGCGAGCAGTACTTC.

Only a few counts were recorded for this clonotype. The chain combines TRBV11-2 with TRBJ1-3; perhaps TRBD1 as D (5 bases). Germline V gene sequence: CDR1 SGHAT, CDR2 FQNNGV. The CDR3 is 16 amino acids. Trimming pared 1 base from V and 4 bases from J, leaving 14 bases between. The CDR3 spells CASSLGQRILGNTIYF. In nucleotides, the CDR3 is TGTGCCAGCAGCTTAGGACAGCGAATACTAGGAAACACCATATATTTT.

Details on this clonotype: Possible read error: a much larger clone is one base away. CDR3 sequence (DNA): TGCGCCAGCTGCCTCACAGGTAGCGGCTACGAGCAGTACTTC. Protein sequence: CASCLTGSGYEQYF. The chain couples TRBV5-1 to TRBJ2-7; TRBD2 might be the D (6 bases). Per the germline V gene, CDR1 is SGHRS and CDR2 is YFSETQ. The CDR3 is made up of 14 amino acids. V lost 7 bases to trimming and J lost 3 bases, with 17 bases between them.

This clonotype appeared a single time. V gene TRBV5-1 combines with J gene TRBJ1-2; D perhaps matches TRBD1 (6 bases). Germline-derived CDR1 and CDR2 are SGHRS and YFSETQ. The CDR3 loop spans 13 amino acids. V lost 6 bases and J lost 7, with 16 bases in between. The CDR3 DNA sequence: TGCGCCAGCACCGAACAGGGACTGGGTGGCTACACCTTC. Translating gives CASTEQGLGGYTF.

This clonotype has a count of ten or more. This chain links TRBV6-1 with TRBJ1-5; D is unclear. Germline CDR1 MNHNS, CDR2 SASEGT. V shed 6 bases and J shed 1 base, with 7 bases lying between them. The length of the CDR3 is 13 residues. The CDR3 protein is CASRDGSNQPQHF. The CDR3 DNA is TGTGCCAGCAGAGACGGCAGCAATCAGCCCCAGCATTTT.